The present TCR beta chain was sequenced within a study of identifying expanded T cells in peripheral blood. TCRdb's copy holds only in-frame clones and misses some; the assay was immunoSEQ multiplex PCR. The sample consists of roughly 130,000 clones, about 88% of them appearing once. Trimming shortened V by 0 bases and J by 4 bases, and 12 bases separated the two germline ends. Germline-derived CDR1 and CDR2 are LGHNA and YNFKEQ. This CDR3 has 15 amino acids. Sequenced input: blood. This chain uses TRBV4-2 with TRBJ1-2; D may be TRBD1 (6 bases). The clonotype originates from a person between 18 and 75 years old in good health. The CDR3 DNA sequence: TGTGCCAGCAGCCAAGATAACAGGGAGGCCTATGGCTACACCTTC. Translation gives CASSQDNREAYGYTF.